The T cell receptor beta chain described here comes from a study of blood T cell repertoires in COVID-19. Produced via immunoSEQ multiplex PCR; TCRdb's table is partial and in-frame only. This sample has approximately 140,000 clones, with about four fifths found just once. J gave up 3 bases and V 3 bases, and 5 bases lay outside the gene matches. Germline V gives CDR1 SGHRS, CDR2 YFSETQ. The CDR3 runs 15 residues. This chain uses TRBV5-1 with TRBJ1-1; TRBD1 matches 10 bases. The sequence came from a man in his fifties or sixties with acute or convalescent COVID-19. Sequencing was done on a sample of peripheral blood. CDR3 nucleotide sequence: TGCGCCAGCAGCTGGACAGGGGGAGAAGACACTGAAGCTTTCTTT. Its translation is CASSWTGGEDTEAFF.